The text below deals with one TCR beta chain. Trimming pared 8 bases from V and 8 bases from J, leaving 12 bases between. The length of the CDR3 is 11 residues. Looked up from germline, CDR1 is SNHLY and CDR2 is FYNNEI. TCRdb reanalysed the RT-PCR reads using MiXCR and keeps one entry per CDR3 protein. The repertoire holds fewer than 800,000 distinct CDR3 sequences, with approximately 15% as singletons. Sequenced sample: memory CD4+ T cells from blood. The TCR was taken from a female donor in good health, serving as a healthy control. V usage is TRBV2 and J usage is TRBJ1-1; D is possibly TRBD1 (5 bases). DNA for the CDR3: TGTGCCAGCCTCCCGGGGGAGGAAGCTTTCTTT. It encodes CASLPGEEAFF.